Following are 28 T cell receptor beta chains from one sample sequenced in a study of blood T cell repertoires in COVID-19. Generated by immunoSEQ multiplex PCR, the TCRdb table keeps only in-frame clones and is missing some. The table records 150,000 to 200,000 clones, 65% to 80% of them present only once. The sequencing input was peripheral blood. Every receptor here comes from a man aged 55 to 70 with acute or convalescent COVID-19.

This clone was picked up one time. V is TRBV9 and J is TRBJ1-4; maybe TRBD1 (5 bases). The CDR3 contains 15 residues. The germline V gene encodes CDR1 SGDLS and CDR2 YYNGEE. Trimming shortened V by 4 bases and J by 8 bases, and 18 bases separated the two germline ends. The CDR3 sequence is CASSSGDSGGEKLFF. DNA for the CDR3: TGTGCCAGCAGCTCCGGGGACTCCGGAGGGGAAAAACTGTTTTTT. Drawing the rest from reference TRBV9 and TRBJ1-4, the complete variable domain is DSGVTQTPKHLITATGQRVTLRCSPRSGDLSVYWYQQSLDQGLQFLIQYYNGEERAKGNILERFSAQQFPDLHSELNLSSLELGDSALYFCASSSGDSGGEKLFFGSGTQLSVL.

This rearrangement joins TRBV29-1 to TRBJ2-7, with D unclear. This CDR3 spans 12 amino acids. CDR1 is SQVTM and CDR2 is ANQGSEA in the germline V gene. V dropped 4 bases and J dropped 3 bases, with 10 bases sitting between them. DNA for the CDR3: TGCAGCGTTGCGTACAGCCTCTACGAGCAGTACTTC. Its translation: CSVAYSLYEQYF.

The V gene is TRBV5-6, the J gene TRBJ2-2, with D hard to call. From germline, CDR1 is SGHDT and CDR2 YYEEEE. The V end was cut by 0 bases, the J end by 4 bases, with 10 bases between. CDR3 size: 15 residues. CDR3 coding DNA: TGTGCCAGCAGCTTGGCTGGGCCCGGCACCGGGGAGCTGTTTTTT. This translates into CASSLAGPGTGELFF.

The chain carries TRBV6-1 and TRBJ2-5; the match to TRBD1 covers 7 bases. With 4 bases clipped from V and 1 base from J, the junction kept 9 bases outside the gene matches. The CDR3 sequence is 16 residues long. CDR1 and CDR2 from the germline V gene are MNHNS and SASEGT. Here the CDR3 reads CASSGSPGQLQETQYF. In nucleotides, the CDR3 is TGTGCCAGCAGTGGTTCTCCGGGACAGCTCCAAGAGACCCAGTACTTC.

V usage is TRBV7-3 and J usage is TRBJ2-3, with D possibly TRBD1 on 7 matching bases. The CDR3 loop spans 12 amino acids. V was clipped by 5 bases and J by 6 bases, with 9 bases between them. Germline CDR1 and CDR2: SGHTA and FQGTGA. The CDR3 bases are TGTGCCAGCAGCCCAGGGGGGGATACGCAGTATTTT. Translation gives CASSPGGDTQYF.

The rearrangement joins TRBV25-1 to TRBJ2-3, with 13 bases identical to TRBD2. After removal of 6 bases from V and 4 bases from J, the junction contained 10 bases not matched to a gene. The CDR3 is 17 residues long. CDR1 is MGHDK, CDR2 SYGVNS, per germline. The CDR3 here is CASSPGLAGAQADTQYF. DNA of the CDR3: TGTGCCAGCAGCCCTGGACTAGCGGGGGCGCAAGCAGATACGCAGTATTTT.

This clone has just a few counts. V usage is TRBV6-5 and J usage is TRBJ1-2; the match to TRBD1 covers 10 bases. This CDR3 contains 14 residues. The junction had 5 bases not matched to a gene; V was cut back by 6 bases and J by 4 bases. Germline V lookup: CDR1 MNHEY, CDR2 SVGAGI. The CDR3, as DNA: TGTGCCAGCAGGGGGACAGGGGAGGGCTATGGCTACACCTTC. This translates into CASRGTGEGYGYTF.

This clone was counted a single time. This chain uses TRBV12-3 or TRBV12-4 with TRBJ2-1; tentatively, D is TRBD1 (6 bases). There are 13 residues in the CDR3. Trimming stripped 4 bases from V and 8 bases from J, with 12 bases between. The CDR3 DNA reads TGTGCCAGCAGTTCCGGGACAAAGGATGAGCAGTTCTTC. Translating gives CASSSGTKDEQFF.

CDR3 coding DNA: TGTGCCAGCTCACCCAGGGGGCGAGATACGCAGTATTTT. Its protein is CASSPRGRDTQYF. The gene calls are TRBV18 and TRBJ2-3; 8 bases match TRBD1. V was pared by 3 bases and J by 5 bases, with 1 base of the junction left unmatched. Germline CDR1 KGHSH, CDR2 LQKENI. The CDR3 covers 13 residues. The entire variable domain, with the rest obtained from reference TRBV18 and TRBJ2-3, is as follows: NAGVMQNPRHLVRRRGQEARLRCSPMKGHSHVYWYRQLPEEGLKFMVYLQKENIIDESGMPKERFSAEFPKEGPSILRIQQVVRGDSAAYFCASSPRGRDTQYFGPGTRLTVL.

The V gene is TRBV19, the J gene TRBJ2-2; D is perhaps TRBD1 (6 bases). CDR1 LNHDA and CDR2 SQIVND come from the germline V gene (reference sequence). This CDR3 has 13 residues. V lost 5 bases, J lost 5 bases, and 9 bases lay in between. The DNA of the CDR3 is TGTGCCAGTAGTGCAGGGGCGACCGGGGAGCTGTTTTTT. This codes for CASSAGATGELFF.

The chain carries TRBV5-1 and TRBJ1-2; 8 nucleotides agree with TRBD1. Germline assignment: CDR1 SGHRS and CDR2 YFSETQ. The junction had 10 bases not matched to a gene; V was cut back by 0 bases and J by 3 bases. This CDR3 has 17 amino acids. The DNA of the CDR3 is TGCGCCAGCAGCTTGGCAGGGGGCGCGAGGGAGGACTATGGCTACACCTTC. Translated: CASSLAGGAREDYGYTF. The full variable domain, in which reference TRBV5-1 and TRBJ1-2 provide the parts outside the CDR3, is KAGVTQTPRYLIKTRGQQVTLSCSPISGHRSVSWYQQTPGQGLQFLFEYFSETQRNKGNFPGRFSGRQFSNSRSEMNVSTLELGDSALYLCASSLAGGAREDYGYTFGSGTRLTVV.

This clone was detected only a few times. One end of the junction varies from germline; a read error may be responsible. This rearrangement joins TRBV7-2 to TRBJ1-1; tentative D call: TRBD1 (6 bases). This CDR3 spans 14 amino acids. CDR1 and CDR2 (germline): SGHTA, FQGNSA. The CDR3 region is CASSLVYRVPEAFF. As DNA, the CDR3 is TGTGCCAGCAGTTTAGTATACAGGGTCCCTGAAGCTTTCTTT.

The chain employs TRBV2 and TRBJ2-1; 10 nucleotides line up with TRBD1. Germline lookup yields CDR1 SNHLY and CDR2 FYNNEI. The CDR3 is 15 residues long. V lost 5 bases and J lost 4; bases outside the gene matches: 5. The DNA of the CDR3 is TGTGCCAGCAGTCGGGACAGGGGAGGTTACAATGAGCAGTTCTTC. Its translation: CASSRDRGGYNEQFF.

The chain combines TRBV15 with TRBJ2-7; TRBD2 is a possible D gene (7 bases). The V gene lost 4 bases and the J gene lost 4 bases, with 20 bases spanning the gap. CDR3 length: 16 amino acids. Per the germline V gene, CDR1 is LNHNV and CDR2 is YYDKDF (reference sequence). CDR3 in DNA: TGTGCCACCAGCAAACCCCTGGGGGGGGGCGGTTACGAGCAGTACTTC. Protein: CATSKPLGGGGYEQYF.

This rearrangement joins TRBV5-1 to TRBJ1-6; 7 bases agree with TRBD1. The germline gives CDR1 SGHRS, CDR2 YFSETQ. The CDR3 contains 18 residues. J was trimmed by 0 bases and V by 4 bases; bases with no gene match: 10. CDR3 sequence reads: CASSVGQLSPSYNSPLHF. CDR3 DNA: TGCGCCAGCAGCGTGGGACAGCTAAGTCCCTCCTATAATTCACCCCTCCACTTT.

This clone appeared a few times. This CDR3 reads CASSLGGVGSPLHF. For the CDR3, the DNA is TGTGCCAGCAGCTTAGGCGGGGTTGGTTCACCCCTCCACTTT. The chain uses TRBV7-2 and TRBJ1-6, with no clear D. CDR3 size: 14 residues. The V gene lost 1 base and the J gene lost 9 bases, with 10 bases spanning the gap. Germline lookup yields CDR1 SGHTA and CDR2 FQGNSA.

This clone was counted only a few times. This chain uses TRBV6-1 with TRBJ1-2, with D possibly matching TRBD1 (5 bases). The length of the CDR3 is 16 residues. Germline CDR1 and CDR2: MNHNS and SASEGT. Trimming took 0 bases from V and 3 from J, leaving 14 bases between them. DNA of the CDR3: TGTGCCAGCAGTGAAGCGCTGGCGGGGCCCTACTATGGCTACACCTTC. Translating it yields CASSEALAGPYYGYTF.

The chain recombines TRBV5-4 with TRBJ2-5; D may be TRBD2 (5 bases). This CDR3 is built from 15 residues. The V gene's germline CDR1 is SGHNT and CDR2 YYREEE (reference sequence). V lost 0 bases to trimming and J lost 5 bases, with 14 bases between them. The CDR3 protein is CASSLALMERETQYF. The DNA of the CDR3 is TGTGCCAGCAGCTTGGCCCTCATGGAGCGGGAGACCCAGTACTTC. The full variable domain, in which reference TRBV5-4 and TRBJ2-5 provide the parts outside the CDR3, is ETGVTQSPTHLIKTRGQQVTLRCSSQSGHNTVSWYQQALGQGPQFIFQYYREEENGRGNFPPRFSGLQFPNYSSELNVNALELDDSALYLCASSLALMERETQYFGPGTRLLVL.

V is TRBV7-9 and J is TRBJ2-4, with TRBD1 matching over 8 bases. The CDR3 is 19 amino acids. Germline-derived CDR1 and CDR2 are SEHNR and FQNEAQ (reference sequence). The V gene end was trimmed by 0 bases and the J gene end by 1 base; junction bases not matched to a gene: 11. CDR3 in amino acids: CASSLARTGNRVAKNIQYF. For the CDR3, the DNA is TGTGCCAGCAGCTTAGCCCGGACAGGGAATCGCGTGGCCAAAAACATTCAGTACTTC.

J is TRBJ1-2 and V is TRBV6-1, with D maybe TRBD1 (5 bases). The CDR3 has 17 amino acids. V dropped 3 bases and J dropped 3 bases, with 20 bases sitting between them. Germline CDR1 reads MNHNS; CDR2 reads SASEGT. Here the CDR3 DNA reads TGTGCCAGCAGTGATCCCCCGGGGGAGGGGAGTTACTATGGCTACACCTTC. It codes for CASSDPPGEGSYYGYTF.

The chain couples TRBV14 to TRBJ2-1, with D possibly TRBD2 on 5 matching bases. This CDR3 contains 11 residues. CDR1 SGHDN and CDR2 FVKESK come from the germline V gene. V lost 1 base and J lost 10, with 5 bases in between. CDR3 DNA: TGTGCCAGCAGCCAAGCGGGGGAGCAGTTCTTC. It is translated as CASSQAGEQFF.

This clone appeared a few times. V is TRBV5-4 and J is TRBJ1-2, with 7 positions matching TRBD1. The ends lost 3 bases at V and 4 bases at J; junction bases unmatched: 3. Germline CDR1 SGHNT, CDR2 YYREEE (reference sequence). The CDR3 sequence is 13 residues long. The CDR3 sequence: CASSSQGVYGYTF. CDR3 DNA: TGTGCCAGCAGCTCCCAGGGGGTCTATGGCTACACCTTC. The full variable domain, completed using reference TRBV5-4 and TRBJ1-2, is ETGVTQSPTHLIKTRGQQVTLRCSSQSGHNTVSWYQQALGQGPQFIFQYYREEENGRGNFPPRFSGLQFPNYSSELNVNALELDDSALYLCASSSQGVYGYTFGSGTRLTVV.

V is TRBV7-3 and J is TRBJ2-7; 7 positions agree with TRBD1. The junction had 18 bases not matched to a gene; V was cut back by 5 bases and J by 2 bases. The CDR3 covers 18 residues. Germline V gives CDR1 SGHTA, CDR2 FQGTGA. The CDR3 here is CASSPPGQPAGRAYEQYF. The CDR3 region has the DNA TGTGCCAGCAGCCCCCCGGGACAGCCAGCAGGCCGGGCCTACGAGCAGTACTTC.

This chain joins TRBV11-2 and TRBJ2-3; TRBD1 is a possible D gene (6 bases). Germline CDR1 is SGHAT and CDR2 is FQNNGV. Trimming shortened V by 1 base and J by 5 bases, and 10 bases separated the two germline ends. CDR3 length: 14 amino acids. CDR3 loop: CASSLVVGGDTQYF. CDR3 nucleotide sequence: TGTGCCAGCAGCTTAGTTGTAGGGGGAGATACGCAGTATTTT.

This clone was counted once. V gene TRBV2 combines with J gene TRBJ2-5; TRBD1 aligns across 8 bases. The CDR3 contains 12 residues. V lost 5 bases and J lost 5; bases outside the gene matches: 1. CDR1 and CDR2 (germline): SNHLY, FYNNEI. DNA for the CDR3: TGTGCCAGCAGTACAGGGGGGGAGACCCAGTACTTC. This translates into CASSTGGETQYF.

This clone appeared a few times. This chain uses TRBV5-6 with TRBJ1-2; perhaps TRBD1 as D (5 bases). This CDR3 region has 13 residues. Germline CDR1 reads SGHDT; CDR2 reads YYEEEE. Trimming took 5 bases from V and 6 from J, leaving 14 bases between them. For the CDR3, the DNA is TGTGCCAGCAGGACAGATCCGTGGGATGGCTACACCTTC. Translating it yields CASRTDPWDGYTF. The variable domain in full, completed from reference TRBV5-6 and TRBJ1-2, reads DAGVTQSPTHLIKTRGQQVTLRCSPKSGHDTVSWYQQALGQGPQFIFQYYEEEERQRGNFPDRFSGHQFPNYSSELNVNALLLGDSALYLCASRTDPWDGYTFGSGTRLTVV.

V and J are TRBV10-3 and TRBJ1-2; maybe TRBD1 (5 bases). Germline loops: CDR1 ENHRY, CDR2 SYGVKD. The V end lost 6 bases, the J end lost 6 bases, and 23 bases lay between the germline ends. This CDR3 has 16 amino acids. The chain's CDR3 is CAISPWGGALGDGYTF. As DNA, the CDR3 is TGTGCCATCAGCCCCTGGGGCGGGGCCCTTGGTGATGGCTACACCTTC.

V usage is TRBV6-2 or TRBV6-3 and J usage is TRBJ2-3; D possibly corresponds to TRBD1 (5 bases). Germline V gene sequence: CDR1 MNHEY, CDR2 SVGEGT. This CDR3 comprises 13 residues. V lost 5 bases to trimming and J lost 5 bases, with 11 bases between them. CDR3: CASSQGAGDTQYF. The CDR3, as DNA: TGTGCCAGCAGTCAGGGTGCAGGAGATACGCAGTATTTT.